This T cell receptor beta chain came from a study of blood T cell repertoires in COVID-19. The CDR3 runs 16 residues. The germline V gene encodes CDR1 KGHSH and CDR2 LQKENI. Trimming at V came to 3 bases and at J to 7 bases, leaving 11 bases not matched to a gene. Clones were read by immunoSEQ multiplex PCR, and TCRdb kept only the in-frame ones, dropping some. The repertoire holds approximately 400,000 clones, with around 83% as singletons. V usage is TRBV18 and J usage is TRBJ1-5; TRBD1 aligns across 8 bases. Specimen: PBMCs or T cells enriched from blood (not recorded which). This clonotype was obtained from a woman between 50 and 59 years old who had recovered from COVID-19. The CDR3: CASSPTLDRGRQPQHF. DNA of the CDR3: TGTGCCAGCTCACCGACTTTAGACAGGGGTCGACAGCCCCAGCATTTT.